This is a list of T cell receptor beta chains from one sample in a study of vaccination and CD4 T cells after COVID-19. These TCRs' antigens remain unknown. TCRdb reanalysed the PCR reads using MiXCR and keeps one entry per CDR3 protein. Of approximately 10,000 distinct CDR3 sequences listed, 59% are singletons. The specimen sequenced was CD4+ T cells from blood, cultured in vitro. Source of these receptors: a human donor who had recovered from COVID-19. Each CDR3 is given without its conserved first and last residue. Each record gives: D gene, V gene, clone size, J gene, CDR3 protein. D genes are given only for firm matches. Clone size is not always given. Where it is, it says once, few, many or a class for expanded clones.

>NA|TRBV20-1|NA|TRBJ2-1
SARVGWSSYNEQF
>TRBD2|TRBV10-3|NA|TRBJ2-1
AISGGTSGYNEQF
>NA|TRBV7-9|NA|TRBJ2-7
ASSQTAGYEQY
>TRBD2|TRBV20-1|NA|TRBJ2-7
SARDRVAGLGEQY
>NA|TRBV6-1|NA|TRBJ2-5
ASRKGGVQETQY
>TRBD1|TRBV6-1|NA|TRBJ1-4
ASSEKAGTGNEKLF
>TRBD2|TRBV6-5|NA|TRBJ2-2
ASSSGLTNTGELF
>TRBD1|TRBV19|few|TRBJ2-3
ASRDRGTDTQY
>NA|TRBV14|few|TRBJ2-5
ASSQVVGTQY
>NA|TRBV5-4|NA|TRBJ2-7
ASSPDREDEQY
>TRBD2|TRBV7-2|NA|TRBJ2-5
ASSLAPTSGSQETQY
>NA|TRBV5-1|NA|TRBJ2-3
ASSLENTQY
>NA|TRBV6-2/TRBV6-3|few|TRBJ1-5
ASRPQGSAGENQPQH
>NA|TRBV7-8|NA|TRBJ2-5
ASSLKETQY
>NA|TRBV7-9|few|TRBJ2-5
ASSGQGQETQY
>TRBD1|TRBV6-5|NA|TRBJ1-1
ASSFLWTGKLAEAF
>NA|TRBV19|NA|TRBJ1-5
ASSILGQPQH
>TRBD1|TRBV7-9|few|TRBJ2-2
ASSLGQGSINTGELF
>NA|TRBV29-1|NA|TRBJ2-5
SVEGTVRETQY
>NA|TRBV7-9|few|TRBJ2-1
ASLPKGGDVNEQF
>TRBD1|TRBV25-1|NA|TRBJ2-3
ASKGQGGGTDTQY
>NA|TRBV6-1|NA|TRBJ1-2
ASSRQGDYGYT